One sample yielded the 3 T cell receptor beta chains listed below, sequenced in a study of blood T cell repertoires in COVID-19. Data came from immunoSEQ multiplex PCR; TCRdb stores just in-frame clones and leaves some out. The data contain 150,000 to 250,000 clones, approximately 84% of them singletons. The sample taken for sequencing was peripheral blood. The origin of the receptors is a human donor with acute or convalescent COVID-19. The donor label of this sample is uncertain.

The V call is TRBV2, the J call TRBJ1-1; TRBD1 agrees at 8 bases. With V trimmed by 8 bases and J by 1 base, 3 bases remained unmatched. This CDR3 comprises 13 residues. The V gene's germline CDR1 is SNHLY and CDR2 FYNNEI. The CDR3 region is CASGGTGNTEAFF. The CDR3 DNA reads as TGTGCCAGCGGAGGGACAGGGAACACTGAAGCTTTCTTT. Variable domain in full (rest from reference TRBV2 and TRBJ1-1): EPEVTQTPSHQVTQMGQEVILRCVPISNHLYFYWYRQILGQKVEFLVSFYNNEISEKSEIFDDQFSVERPDGSNFTLKIRSTKLEDSAMYFCASGGTGNTEAFFGQGTRLTVV.

This chain's CDR3 is CASSQVDRAISYEQYF. CDR3 nucleotide sequence: TGTGCCAGCAGCCAAGTGGACAGGGCGATTTCCTACGAGCAGTACTTC. The V and J genes are TRBV4-2 and TRBJ2-7; 8 bases agree with TRBD1. The CDR3 spans 16 residues. The germline V gene encodes CDR1 LGHNA and CDR2 YNFKEQ. With 1 base clipped from V and 1 base from J, the junction kept 6 bases outside the gene matches.

The chain links TRBV9 to TRBJ1-5; the D is unclear. The germline V gene has CDR1 SGDLS and CDR2 YYNGEE. With 4 bases removed from V and 5 bases from J, the gap between germline ends came to 10 bases. The CDR3 has 13 residues. The CDR3 coding sequence is TGTGCCAGCAGCCCGTCAGGTGATCAGCCCCAGCATTTT. Translated, it gives CASSPSGDQPQHF.